This T cell receptor (beta chain) was captured by sequencing in a study of human T cells and chemical hapten exposure. As for the study in general: Doses of diphenylcyclopropenone went to the patients' scalps weekly throughout the approximately 22-week study. Each patch test put 0.01% DPC on the upper back, and results were read at 6 days.

Each CDR3 protein gets one entry after TCRdb re-called the RACE reads with MiXCR. The sample carries some 84,000 distinct CDR3 sequences, 7.5% to 9.5% recorded once. The germline V gene has CDR1 MNHEY and CDR2 SMNVEV (reference sequence). This CDR3 has 16 amino acids. The V end lost 0 bases, the J end lost 6 bases, and 15 bases lay between the germline ends. The study, taken as a whole, reports: The number of TCRs above 1 in 1000 frequency did not change after DPC sensitization. The immune response of these alopecia patients might not match healthy individuals'.

The time point denotes: pre-sensitization, week 0. The treatment is: therapeutic diphenylcyclopropenone sensitization with weekly scalp DPC. This clonotype was seen many times. Its antigen is unknown. V gene TRBV27 combines with J gene TRBJ1-5; no firm D call. The clonotype originates from a man in his forties or fifties with alopecia areata. Some clones in this sample may be carry-over from other donors' samples. The sequencing used whole blood, collected in connection with sensitization to the hapten diphenylcyclopropenone (DPC). Here the CDR3 reads CASSLSPQWSGQPQHF. CDR3 bases: TGTGCCAGCAGTTTATCCCCACAGTGGAGCGGTCAGCCCCAGCATTTT.